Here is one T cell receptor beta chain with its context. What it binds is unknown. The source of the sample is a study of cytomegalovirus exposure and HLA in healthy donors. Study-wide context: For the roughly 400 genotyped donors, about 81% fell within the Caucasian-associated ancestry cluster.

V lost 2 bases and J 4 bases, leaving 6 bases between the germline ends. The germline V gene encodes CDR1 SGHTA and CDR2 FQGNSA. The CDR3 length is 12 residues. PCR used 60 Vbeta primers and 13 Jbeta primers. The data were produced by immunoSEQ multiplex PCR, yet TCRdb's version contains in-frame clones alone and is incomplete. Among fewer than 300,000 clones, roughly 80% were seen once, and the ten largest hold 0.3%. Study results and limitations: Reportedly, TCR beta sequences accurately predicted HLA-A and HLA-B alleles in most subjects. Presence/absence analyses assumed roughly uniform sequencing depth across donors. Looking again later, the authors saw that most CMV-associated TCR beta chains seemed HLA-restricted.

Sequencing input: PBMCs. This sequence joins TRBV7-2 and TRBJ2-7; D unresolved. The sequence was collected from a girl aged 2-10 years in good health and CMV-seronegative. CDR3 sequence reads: CASSLPRYEQYF. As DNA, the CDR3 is TGTGCCAGCAGCTTACCCCGGTACGAGCAGTACTTC.